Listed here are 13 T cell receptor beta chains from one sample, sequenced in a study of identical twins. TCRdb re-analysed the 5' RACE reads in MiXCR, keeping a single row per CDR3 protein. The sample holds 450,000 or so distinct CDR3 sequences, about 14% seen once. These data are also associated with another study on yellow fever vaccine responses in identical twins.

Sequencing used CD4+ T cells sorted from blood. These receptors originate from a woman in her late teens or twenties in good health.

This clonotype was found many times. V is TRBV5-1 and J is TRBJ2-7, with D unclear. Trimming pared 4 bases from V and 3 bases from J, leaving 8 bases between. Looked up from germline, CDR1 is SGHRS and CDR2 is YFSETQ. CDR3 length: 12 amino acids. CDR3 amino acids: CASSLADYEQYF. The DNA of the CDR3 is TGCGCCAGCAGCCTCGCAGACTACGAGCAGTACTTC.

The CDR3 nucleotides read TGCAGTGCTAGTAAACAGGGCGGAGAGACCCAGTACTTC. Translating gives CSASKQGGETQYF. The chain recombines TRBV20-1 with TRBJ2-5; D may be TRBD1 (6 bases). The CDR3 is 13 amino acids. V lost 3 bases, J lost 4 bases, and 12 bases lay in between. Germline values: CDR1 DFQATT, CDR2 SNEGSKA (reference sequence).

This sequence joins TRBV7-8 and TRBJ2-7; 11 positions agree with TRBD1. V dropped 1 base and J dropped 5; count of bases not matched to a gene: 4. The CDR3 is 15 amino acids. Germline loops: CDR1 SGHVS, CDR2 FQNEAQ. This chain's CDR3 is CASSLVGQGDNEQYF. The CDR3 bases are TGTGCCAGCAGCTTAGTGGGACAGGGGGACAACGAGCAGTACTTC.

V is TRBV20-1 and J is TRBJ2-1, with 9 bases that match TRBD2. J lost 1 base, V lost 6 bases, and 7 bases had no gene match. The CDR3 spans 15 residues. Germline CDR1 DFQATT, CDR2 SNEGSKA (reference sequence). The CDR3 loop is CSAKRSGGSYNEQFF. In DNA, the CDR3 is TGCAGTGCGAAGAGAAGCGGGGGGTCCTACAATGAGCAGTTCTTC.

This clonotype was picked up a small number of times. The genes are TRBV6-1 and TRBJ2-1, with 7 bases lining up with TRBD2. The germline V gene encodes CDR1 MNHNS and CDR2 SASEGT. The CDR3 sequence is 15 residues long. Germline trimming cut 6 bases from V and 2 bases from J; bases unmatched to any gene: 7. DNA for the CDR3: TGTGCCAGCAGCCCCACGGGGGGTGCCTACAATGAGCAGTTCTTC. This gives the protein CASSPTGGAYNEQFF.

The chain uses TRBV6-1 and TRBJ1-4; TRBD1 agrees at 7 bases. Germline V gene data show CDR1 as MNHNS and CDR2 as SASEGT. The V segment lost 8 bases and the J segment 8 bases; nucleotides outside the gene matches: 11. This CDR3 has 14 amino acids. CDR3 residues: CASQRYRGEEKLFF. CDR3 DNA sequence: TGTGCCAGCCAGAGGTACAGGGGAGAGGAAAAACTGTTTTTT.

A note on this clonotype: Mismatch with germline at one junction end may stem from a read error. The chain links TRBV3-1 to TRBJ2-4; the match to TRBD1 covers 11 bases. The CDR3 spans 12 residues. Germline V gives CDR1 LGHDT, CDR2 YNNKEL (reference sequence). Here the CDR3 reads CASSLGQGAFSF. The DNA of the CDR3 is TGTGCCAGCAGCCTCGGACAGGGGGCTTTCAGCTTC.

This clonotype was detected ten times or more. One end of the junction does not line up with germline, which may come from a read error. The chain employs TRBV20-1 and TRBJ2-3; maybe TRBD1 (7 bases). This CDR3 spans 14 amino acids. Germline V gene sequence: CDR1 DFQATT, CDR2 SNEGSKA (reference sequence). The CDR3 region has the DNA TGCAGTGCCGGTGCAGGGGGAGGCACATATACGCAGTATTTT. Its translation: CSAGAGGGTYTQYF.

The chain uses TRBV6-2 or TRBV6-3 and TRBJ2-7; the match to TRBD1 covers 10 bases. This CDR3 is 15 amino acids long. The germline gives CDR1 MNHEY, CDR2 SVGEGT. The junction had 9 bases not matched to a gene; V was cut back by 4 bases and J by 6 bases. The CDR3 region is CASSFRDRGSTEQYF. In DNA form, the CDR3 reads TGTGCCAGCAGTTTTCGGGACAGGGGCTCGACCGAGCAGTACTTC.

The DNA of the CDR3 is TGTGCCACCAGTGACGTAACTAGCGGGCCCTACAATGAGCAGTTCTTC. Encoded protein: CATSDVTSGPYNEQFF. The chain links TRBV24-1 to TRBJ2-1; 9 nucleotides line up with TRBD2. Germline V gene data show CDR1 as KGHDR and CDR2 as SFDVKD. There are 16 residues in the CDR3. After removal of 4 bases from V and 2 bases from J, the junction contained 5 bases not matched to a gene.

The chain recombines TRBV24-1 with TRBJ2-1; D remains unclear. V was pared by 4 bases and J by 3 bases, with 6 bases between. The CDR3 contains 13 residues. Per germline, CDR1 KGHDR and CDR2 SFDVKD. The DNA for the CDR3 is TGTGCCACCAGTGACCTGATCTACAATGAGCAGTTCTTC. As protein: CATSDLIYNEQFF.

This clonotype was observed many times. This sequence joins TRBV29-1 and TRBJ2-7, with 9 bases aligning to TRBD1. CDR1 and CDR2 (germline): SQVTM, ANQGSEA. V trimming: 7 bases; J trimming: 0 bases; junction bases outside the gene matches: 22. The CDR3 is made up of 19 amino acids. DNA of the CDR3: TGCAGCGCGTCCCGGGACAGGGATAGTCTACCCCAGAACTCCTACGAGCAGTACTTC. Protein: CSASRDRDSLPQNSYEQYF.

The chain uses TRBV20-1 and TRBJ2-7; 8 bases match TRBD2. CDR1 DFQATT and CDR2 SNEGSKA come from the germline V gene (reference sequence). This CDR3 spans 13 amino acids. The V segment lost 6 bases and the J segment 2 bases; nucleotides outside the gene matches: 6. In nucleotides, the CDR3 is TGCAGTGCACCGACTAGCGCTACCTACGAGCAGTACTTC. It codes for CSAPTSATYEQYF.